This entry describes one T cell receptor (beta chain). Its antigen is unknown. No clone much larger than this one lies a single base away; base qualities are absent. This sample was included in a study of blood T cell repertoires in COVID-19 (dated by TCRdb to 2020 to 2022). Regarding the complete study: The collaborator samples originated in the United States, Italy and Spain and spanned the acute and convalescent phases of COVID-19. The material from the prospective study consisted of cDNA or gDNA derived from T cells, B-cell-depleted T cells, or PBMCs. The dataset comprised deeply sampled blood TCRbeta repertoires from subjects exposed to, actively infected with, or recovered from COVID-19. The repertoires were released in a freely available public database intended as a resource for research on the immune response to SARS-CoV-2. The samples were drawn from the first 160 participants of the ongoing ImmuneRACE study and from over a thousand subjects provided by 6 global collaborators. A de-identified subject ID, COVID-19 status, age in years and sex were almost always included in the sample metadata. Where available, HLA class I and class II types were obtained from metadata supplied by the sample provider rather than from assay-based typing.

Points the paper makes about the study in general: How much clinical and demographic metadata was included differed by source and by participant, and the metadata was provided uncurated.

TCRbeta CDR3 regions were amplified from genomic DNA by means of the immunoSEQ Assay, a bias-controlled multiplex PCR. In the original analysis: Nucleated cell counts per sample were estimated from amplification of reference gene primers within the assay. Sequence reads were collapsed and filtered to measure the absolute abundance of every unique TCRbeta CDR3 rearrangement. For each sample, productive Simpson clonality was calculated by taking the square root of Simpson's diversity index across productive rearrangements. TCRdb took this table from immuneACCESS and kept in-frame rearrangements with V and J called. Such tables lack part of the clones; where checked against another copy, unresolved V genes explain under half of the gap, and the rest is unexplained. The V and J calls and the clone size are those of that table, but D and trimming were determined from the DNA. The sample table lists about 170,000 clones, about 85% of them with a count of one. Around 8% of the sample comes from the top ten.

V has 6 bases trimmed and J has 1 base trimmed; junction bases matching no gene number 5. Spanning cysteine to phenylalanine, the CDR3 consists of 15 amino acids. Left in the record is the CDR3 DNA by itself, 45 bases read in frame from the first base. According to the germline V gene, CDR1 reads SNHLY and CDR2 reads FYNNEI. One collaborating source in Seattle enrolled patients during active infection and followed them longitudinally through the course of disease. Collaborating institutions collected whole blood in K2EDTA tubes following their own protocols. For TCRbeta analysis, collaborators shipped samples as frozen whole blood, isolated PBMCs, or DNA extracted from either of those sample types.

Recombination linked TRBV2 to TRBJ2-2; TRBD2 fits 7 bases in the junction. The sequence derives from a woman of 80 years or more with COVID-19, enrolled during active disease. The specimen sequenced was peripheral blood. CDR3 loop: CASRGLAGNTGELFF. DNA sequence: TGTGCCAGCAGGGGGTTAGCGGGGAACACCGGGGAGCTGTTTTTT.